This TCR beta chain was retrieved from a study of radiotherapy plus CTLA-4 blockade in lung cancer. Findings and caveats of the study: According to reports, early shifts in blood T cell clones, alongside interferon-beta, forecast response most accurately. Expansion of tumor-derived TCR clones was observed in blood after radiotherapy plus ipilimumab.

TCRdb's copy holds only in-frame clones and misses some; the assay was immunoSEQ multiplex PCR. The data show roughly 90,000 clones, with around 72% seen just once and about 14% held by the top ten. As regards this clone: Its specificity is unknown.

The V gene end was trimmed by 4 bases and the J gene end by 1 base; junction bases not matched to a gene: 3. The CDR3 loop spans 14 amino acids. The germline V gene encodes CDR1 SEHNR and CDR2 FQNEAQ (reference sequence). The chain is built from TRBV7-9 and TRBJ1-1; 7 bases are a match to TRBD1. The receptor's source is a human donor with non-small cell lung cancer that progressed on radiotherapy plus ipilimumab. This specimen consisted of peripheral blood, obtained from a patient treated with radiotherapy plus ipilimumab. CDR3 DNA: TGTGCCAGCAGCTACGACAGGGAGAACACTGAAGCTTTCTTT. Protein: CASSYDRENTEAFF.